The 5 T cell receptor beta chains below were found in one sample sequenced in a study of CD8 T cells in ankylosing spondylitis. One entry per CDR3 protein results from TCRdb running MiXCR on the 5' RACE reads. In the table there are 200,000 or so distinct CDR3 sequences, roughly 20% of which are singletons. Sequenced material: blood, either unsorted or a sorted T cell fraction (not recorded which). Every receptor here comes from a male donor aged 10-30 years with ankylosing spondylitis or in good health (not recorded which).

This clonotype was counted only a few times. The V and J genes are TRBV14 and TRBJ2-7; tentatively, D is TRBD1 (5 bases). The V gene lost 3 bases and the J gene lost 3 bases, with 9 bases spanning the gap. This CDR3 is 13 amino acids long. Germline CDR1 is SGHDN and CDR2 is FVKESK. The CDR3 here is CASSHQGFYEQYF. The CDR3 DNA sequence: TGTGCCAGCAGCCATCAGGGATTCTACGAGCAGTACTTC.

This clonotype came up many times. CDR3 DNA: TGTGCCAGCAGCGCACGCTTTTTATCGACAGGTTCTGAAAAACTGTTTTTT. Encoded protein: CASSARFLSTGSEKLFF. V gene TRBV9 combines with J gene TRBJ1-4; a weak D match, TRBD1 (6 bases). Germline CDR1 is SGDLS and CDR2 is YYNGEE. Between the trimmed V and J ends, which lost 3 bases and 7 bases, there was a span of 22 bases. This CDR3 is 17 amino acids long.

This clonotype was seen only a few times. V usage is TRBV27 and J usage is TRBJ2-2; TRBD1 might be the D (5 bases). Trimming shortened V by 5 bases and J by 3 bases, and 16 bases separated the two germline ends. Per germline, CDR1 MNHEY and CDR2 SMNVEV (reference sequence). The CDR3 extends over 16 amino acids. This chain's CDR3 is CASSPPQGGDTGELFF. The CDR3 DNA reads as TGTGCCAGCAGTCCACCCCAGGGTGGGGACACCGGGGAGCTGTTTTTT.

The chain has TRBV29-1 and TRBJ2-1; D is undetermined. The germline V gene has CDR1 SQVTM and CDR2 ANQGSEA. The CDR3 consists of 8 residues. V lost 7 bases and J lost 9, with 4 bases in between. CDR3 residues: CSDGEQFF. DNA of the CDR3: TGCAGCGACGGTGAGCAGTTCTTC.

The table lists this clonotype with many counts. The chain carries TRBV29-1 and TRBJ1-1; D possibly corresponds to TRBD1 (6 bases). CDR1 is SQVTM and CDR2 is ANQGSEA in the germline V gene. The CDR3 totals 14 residues. V lost 3 bases to trimming and J lost 1 base, with 12 bases between them. As DNA, the CDR3 is TGCAGCGTTGATCAGGACAGTCCGAACACTGAAGCTTTCTTT. Amino acid sequence: CSVDQDSPNTEAFF.